The clone carrying this T cell receptor (beta chain) was detected once. This sample stems from a study of blood T cell repertoires in COVID-19. In the study overall: Donors in the United States, Italy and Spain gave samples during acute or convalescent COVID-19.

Clones were sequenced by immunoSEQ multiplex PCR, and TCRdb holds only the in-frame ones, with some missing. Here the sample spans about 50,000 clones, more than 70% being singletons. Germline lookup yields CDR1 MNHNY and CDR2 SVGAGI (reference sequence). The germline V and J ends were trimmed by 11 bases and 2 bases, with 15 bases remaining between them. The CDR3 runs to 13 residues. The chain employs TRBV6-6 and TRBJ1-1, with no clear D. The receptor was isolated from an older woman with acute or convalescent COVID-19. What was sequenced was peripheral blood. The CDR3 loop reads CAVMFGHNTEAFF. For the CDR3, the DNA is TGTGCCGTCATGTTTGGGCATAACACTGAAGCTTTCTTT.